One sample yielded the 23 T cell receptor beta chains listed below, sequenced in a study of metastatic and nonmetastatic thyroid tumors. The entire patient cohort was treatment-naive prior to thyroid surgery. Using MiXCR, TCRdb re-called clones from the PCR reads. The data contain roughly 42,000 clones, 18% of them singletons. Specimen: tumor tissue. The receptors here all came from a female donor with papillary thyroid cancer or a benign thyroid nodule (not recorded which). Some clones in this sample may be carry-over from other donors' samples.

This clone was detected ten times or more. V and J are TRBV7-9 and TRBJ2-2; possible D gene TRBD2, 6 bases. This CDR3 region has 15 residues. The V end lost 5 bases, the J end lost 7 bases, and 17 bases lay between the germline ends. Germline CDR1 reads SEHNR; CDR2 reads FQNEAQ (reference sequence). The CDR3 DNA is TGTGCCAGCAGCGGCCGGGACTTACCGGTCGGGGAGCTGTTTTTT. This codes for CASSGRDLPVGELFF. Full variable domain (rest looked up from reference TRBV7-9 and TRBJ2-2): DTGVSQNPRHKITKRGQNVTFRCDPISEHNRLYWYRQTLGQGPEFLTYFQNEAQLEKSRLLSDRFSAERPKGSFSTLEIQRTEQGDSAMYLCASSGRDLPVGELFFGEGSRLTVL.

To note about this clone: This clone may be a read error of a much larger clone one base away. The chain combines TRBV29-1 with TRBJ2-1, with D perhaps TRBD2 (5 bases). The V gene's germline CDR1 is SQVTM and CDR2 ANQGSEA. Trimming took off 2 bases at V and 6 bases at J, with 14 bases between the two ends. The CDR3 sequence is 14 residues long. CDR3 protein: CSVERLVGANEQFF. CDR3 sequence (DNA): TGCAGCGTTGAACGGTTAGTGGGAGCCAATGAGCAGTTCTTC.

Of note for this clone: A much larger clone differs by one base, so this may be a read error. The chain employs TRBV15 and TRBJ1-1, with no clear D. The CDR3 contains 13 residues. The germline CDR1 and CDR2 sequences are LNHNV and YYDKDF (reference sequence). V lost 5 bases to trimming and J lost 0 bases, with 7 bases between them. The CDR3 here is CATSGIVNTEAFF. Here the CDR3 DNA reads TGTGCCACCAGCGGAATCGTGAACACTGAAGCTTTCTTT.

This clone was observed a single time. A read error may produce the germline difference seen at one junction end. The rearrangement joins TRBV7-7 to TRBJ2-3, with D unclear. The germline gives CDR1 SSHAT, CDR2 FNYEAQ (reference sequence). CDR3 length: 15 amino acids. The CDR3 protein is CASSLGRKPTDTQYF. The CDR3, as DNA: TGTGCTAGCAGCTTAGGTCGCAAACCCACAGATACGCAGTATTTT.

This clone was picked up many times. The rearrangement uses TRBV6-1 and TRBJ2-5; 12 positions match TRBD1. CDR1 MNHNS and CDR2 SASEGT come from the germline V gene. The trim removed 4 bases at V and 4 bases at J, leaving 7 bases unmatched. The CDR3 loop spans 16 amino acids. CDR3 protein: CASSVGDRGPVETQYF. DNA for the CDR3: TGTGCCAGCAGTGTGGGGGACAGGGGGCCCGTAGAGACCCAGTACTTC.

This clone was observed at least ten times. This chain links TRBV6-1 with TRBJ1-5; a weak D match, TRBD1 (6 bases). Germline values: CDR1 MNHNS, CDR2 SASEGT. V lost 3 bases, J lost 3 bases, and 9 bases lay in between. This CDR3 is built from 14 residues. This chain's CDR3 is CASSDGDINQPQHF. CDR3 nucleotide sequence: TGTGCCAGCAGTGATGGGGACATCAATCAGCCCCAGCATTTT.

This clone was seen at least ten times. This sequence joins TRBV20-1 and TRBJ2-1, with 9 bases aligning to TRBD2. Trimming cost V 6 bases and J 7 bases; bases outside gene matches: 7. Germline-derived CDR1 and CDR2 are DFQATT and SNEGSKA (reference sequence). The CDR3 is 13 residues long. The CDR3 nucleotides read TGCAGTGCCGAGGGACTAGCCAATAATGAGCAGTTCTTC. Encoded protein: CSAEGLANNEQFF.

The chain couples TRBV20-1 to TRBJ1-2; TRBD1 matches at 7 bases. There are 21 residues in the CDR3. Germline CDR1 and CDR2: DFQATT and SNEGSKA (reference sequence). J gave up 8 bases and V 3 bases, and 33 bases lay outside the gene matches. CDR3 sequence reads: CSASPPLGSGTAARSGKGYTF. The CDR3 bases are TGCAGTGCTAGCCCCCCTCTTGGGTCCGGGACAGCGGCCAGAAGTGGGAAAGGCTACACCTTC.

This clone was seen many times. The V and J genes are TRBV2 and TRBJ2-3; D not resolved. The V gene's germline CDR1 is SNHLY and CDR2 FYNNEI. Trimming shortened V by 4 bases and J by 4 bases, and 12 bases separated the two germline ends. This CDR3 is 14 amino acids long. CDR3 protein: CASSVYQPADTQYF. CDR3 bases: TGTGCCAGCAGTGTCTACCAGCCGGCAGATACGCAGTATTTT.

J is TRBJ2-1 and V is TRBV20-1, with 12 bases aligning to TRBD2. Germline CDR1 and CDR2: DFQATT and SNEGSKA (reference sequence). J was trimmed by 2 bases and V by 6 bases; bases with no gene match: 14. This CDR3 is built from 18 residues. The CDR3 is CSAIWTSGTIIPYNEQFF. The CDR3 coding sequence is TGCAGTGCCATCTGGACTAGCGGGACCATTATCCCCTACAATGAGCAGTTCTTC.

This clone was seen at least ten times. In DNA, the CDR3 is TGTGCCAGCAGCAACCCCGGAGCGCAAGAGACCCAGTACTTC. Translating gives CASSNPGAQETQYF. The V gene is TRBV7-6, the J gene TRBJ2-5; D ambiguous. This CDR3 comprises 14 residues. The germline V gene encodes CDR1 SGHVS and CDR2 FNYEAQ. The V gene lost 5 bases and the J gene lost 2 bases, with 12 bases spanning the gap.

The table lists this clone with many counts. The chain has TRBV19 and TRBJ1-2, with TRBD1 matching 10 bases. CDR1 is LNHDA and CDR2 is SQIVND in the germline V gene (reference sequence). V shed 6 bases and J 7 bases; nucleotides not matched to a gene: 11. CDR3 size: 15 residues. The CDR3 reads CASRTGGAATLGYTF. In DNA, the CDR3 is TGTGCCAGTAGGACAGGGGGCGCAGCGACGCTTGGCTACACCTTC. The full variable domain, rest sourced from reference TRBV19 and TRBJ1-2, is DGGITQSPKYLFRKEGQNVTLSCEQNLNHDAMYWYRQDPGQGLRLIYYSQIVNDFQKGDIAEGYSVSREKKESFPLTVTSAQKNPTAFYLCASRTGGAATLGYTFGSGTRLTVV.

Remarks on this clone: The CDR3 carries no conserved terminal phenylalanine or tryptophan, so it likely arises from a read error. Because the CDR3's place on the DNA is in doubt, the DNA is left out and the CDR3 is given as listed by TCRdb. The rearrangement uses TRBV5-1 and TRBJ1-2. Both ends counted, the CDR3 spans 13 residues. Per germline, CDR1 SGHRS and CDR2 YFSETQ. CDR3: CASSTSGGVGYSV.

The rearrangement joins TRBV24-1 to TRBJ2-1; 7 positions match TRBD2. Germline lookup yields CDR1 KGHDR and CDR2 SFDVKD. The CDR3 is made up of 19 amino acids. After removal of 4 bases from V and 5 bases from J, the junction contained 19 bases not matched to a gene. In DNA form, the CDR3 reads TGTGCCACCAGTGACCCTACTTTGGGGCGGGGGTTGTCTGACAATGAGCAGTTCTTC. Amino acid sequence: CATSDPTLGRGLSDNEQFF.

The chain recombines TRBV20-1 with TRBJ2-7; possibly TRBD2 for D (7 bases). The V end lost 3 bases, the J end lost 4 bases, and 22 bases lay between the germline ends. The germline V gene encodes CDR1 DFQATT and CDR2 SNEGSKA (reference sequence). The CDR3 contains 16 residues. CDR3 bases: TGCAGTGCTAGTGGGAGGGGCCAAAAGGGGGGATACGAGCAGTACTTC. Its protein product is CSASGRGQKGGYEQYF.

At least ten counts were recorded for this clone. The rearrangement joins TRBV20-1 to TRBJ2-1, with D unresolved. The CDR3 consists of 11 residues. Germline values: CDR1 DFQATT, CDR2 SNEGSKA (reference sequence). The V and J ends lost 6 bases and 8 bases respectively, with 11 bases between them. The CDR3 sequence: CSALRVDEQFF. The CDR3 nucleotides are TGCAGTGCCCTACGGGTGGATGAGCAGTTCTTC.

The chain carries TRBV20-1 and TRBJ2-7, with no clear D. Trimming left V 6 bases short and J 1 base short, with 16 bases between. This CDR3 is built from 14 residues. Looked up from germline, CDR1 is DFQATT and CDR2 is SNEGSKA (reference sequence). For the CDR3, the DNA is TGCAGTGCCGTGACGCTAGACAAATCCTACGAGCAGTACTTC. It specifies CSAVTLDKSYEQYF.

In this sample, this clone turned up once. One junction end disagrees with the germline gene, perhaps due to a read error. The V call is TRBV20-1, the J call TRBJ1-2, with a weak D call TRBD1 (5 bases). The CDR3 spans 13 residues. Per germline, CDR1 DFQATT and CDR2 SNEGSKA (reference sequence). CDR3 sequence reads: CGARAGQFGGYTF. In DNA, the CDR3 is TGCGGTGCTAGAGCAGGGCAATTCGGGGGCTACACCTTC.

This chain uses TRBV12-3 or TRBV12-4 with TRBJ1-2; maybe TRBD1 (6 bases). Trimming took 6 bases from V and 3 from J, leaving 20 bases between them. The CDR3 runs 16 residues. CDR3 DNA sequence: TGTGCCAGCAGCCCCCGTTGGCGAGGGGGACACTATGGCTACACCTTC. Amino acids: CASSPRWRGGHYGYTF.

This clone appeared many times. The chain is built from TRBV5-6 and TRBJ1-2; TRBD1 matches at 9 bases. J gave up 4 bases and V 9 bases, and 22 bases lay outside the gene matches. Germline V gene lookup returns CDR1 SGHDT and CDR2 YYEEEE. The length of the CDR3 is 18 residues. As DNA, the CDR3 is TGTGCCACCCTTTTCGGGGGGACAGGGACCGCCTGGTCCTATGGCTACACCTTC. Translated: CATLFGGTGTAWSYGYTF.

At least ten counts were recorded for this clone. CDR3 residues: CASSHWDSQTQYF. CDR3 coding DNA: TGTGCCAGCAGTCACTGGGACAGCCAGACCCAGTACTTC. The V and J genes are TRBV6-1 and TRBJ2-5, with 7 bases lining up with TRBD1. Unmatched junction bases numbered 6, after V lost 5 bases and J lost 6 bases. CDR1 and CDR2 from the germline V gene are MNHNS and SASEGT. The CDR3 has 13 residues.

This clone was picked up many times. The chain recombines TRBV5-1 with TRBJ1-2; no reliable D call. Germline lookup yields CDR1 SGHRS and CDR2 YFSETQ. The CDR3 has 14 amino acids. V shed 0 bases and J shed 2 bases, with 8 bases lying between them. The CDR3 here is CASSLAARNYGYTF. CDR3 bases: TGCGCCAGCAGCTTGGCCGCCAGGAACTATGGCTACACCTTC.

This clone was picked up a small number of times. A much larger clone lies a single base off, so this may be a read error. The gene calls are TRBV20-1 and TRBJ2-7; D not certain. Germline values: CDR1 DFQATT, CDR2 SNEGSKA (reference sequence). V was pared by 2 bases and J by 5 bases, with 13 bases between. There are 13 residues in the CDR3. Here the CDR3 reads CSARSVQTNEQYF. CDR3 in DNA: TGCAGTGCTAGATCGGTGCAGACAAACGAGCAGTACTTC.